Listed below are T cell receptor beta chains from one sample, sequenced in a study of immune heterogeneity within non-small cell lung tumors. TCRdb re-analysed the multiplex PCR reads in MiXCR, keeping a single row per CDR3 protein. The sample has approximately 3,100 distinct CDR3 sequences; roughly a quarter are singletons. The specimen was lung tumor tissue. These receptors were taken from a man in his fifties or sixties with non-small cell lung cancer. The CDR3 runs from the conserved cysteine through the conserved F or W. D genes are given only for firm matches. Rows may omit the clone size; those that give it use once, few, many or a size class.

V gene	D gene	J gene	clone size	CDR3 DNA	CDR3 protein
TRBV10-3	.	TRBJ2-3	few	TGTGCCATCGCGTCGGGTGGGAGAGTAGATACGCAGTATTTT	CAIASGGRVDTQYF
TRBV9	TRBD2	TRBJ2-1	large	TGTGCCAGCAGACCGGGACTAGCGAGTGAGCAGTTCTTC	CASRPGLASEQFF
TRBV10-3	.	TRBJ2-2	.	TGTGCCATCACTGAGTTGATCAGCGGGGAGCTGTTTTTT	CAITELISGELFF
TRBV6-1	TRBD1	TRBJ2-5	few	TGTGCCAGCAGTCGGACAGGGGGCGTAGAGACCCAGTACTTC	CASSRTGGVETQYF
TRBV4-2	.	TRBJ2-7	once	TGTGCCAGCAGCCAAGCTCAGTCGGGCGATTACGAGCAGTACTTC	CASSQAQSGDYEQYF
TRBV9	.	TRBJ1-2	.	TGTGCCAGCAGCGTAGGGTGGGCAGGCTCGGGCTACACCTTC	CASSVGWAGSGYTF
TRBV4-2	TRBD2	TRBJ2-7	.	TGTGCCAGCAGCTTGACTAGCGGGGCCTCCTACGAGCAGTACTTC	CASSLTSGASYEQYF
TRBV28	TRBD2	TRBJ2-1	.	TGTGCCAGCACTCCCCCAGGGACTAGCGGGAGGGCCGGGCAGTTCTTC	CASTPPGTSGRAGQFF
TRBV20-1	TRBD1	TRBJ2-5	.	TGCAGTGCTGAGCAGACAGGGGGGCGGGAGACCCAGTACTTC	CSAEQTGGRETQYF
TRBV28	.	TRBJ2-2	.	TGTGCCAGCAGTCACCCCGGGACACTAACCGGGGAGCTGTTTTTT	CASSHPGTLTGELFF
TRBV28	TRBD1	TRBJ1-6	few	TGTGCCAGCAGGGGACAGGGGTATTCACCCCTCCACTTT	CASRGQGYSPLHF
TRBV6-2/TRBV6-3	.	TRBJ2-1	.	TGTGCCAGCAGTTACAGTTGGGGGGGCTATGAGCAGTTCTTC	CASSYSWGGYEQFF
TRBV2	TRBD2	TRBJ2-1	medium-sized	TGTGCCAGCAGTTCCCTAGCGGGAGGAGCCAATGAGCAGTTCTTC	CASSSLAGGANEQFF
TRBV7-8	TRBD1	TRBJ1-2	medium-sized	TGTGCCAGCAGCTATGCTATGGGACAGGGTAACGGCTACACCTTC	CASSYAMGQGNGYTF
TRBV7-2	.	TRBJ2-5	few	TGTGCCAGCAGCTTAGAAGGGGCGCGGGGAGAGACCCAGTACTTC	CASSLEGARGETQYF
TRBV18	.	TRBJ2-3	medium-sized	TGTGCCAGCTCACCGCAGAGTAGCACAGATACGCAGTATTTT	CASSPQSSTDTQYF
TRBV7-9	TRBD1	TRBJ1-4	.	TGTGCCAGCAGCAACGGACAGGGCTTAGAAAAACTGTTTTTT	CASSNGQGLEKLFF
TRBV5-1	.	TRBJ2-2	few	TGCGCCAGCAGTTTCCCCTCGGGGGCGAACACCGGGGAGCTGTTTTTT	CASSFPSGANTGELFF
TRBV28	.	TRBJ1-5	medium-sized	TGTGCCAGCAGTACCTATACGAATTTATTGCCCCAGCATTTT	CASSTYTNLLPQHF
TRBV6-1	TRBD1	TRBJ1-5	medium-sized	TGTGCCAGCACCGTCACAGGGGCCATCAATCAGCCCCAGCATTTT	CASTVTGAINQPQHF
TRBV24-1	TRBD2	TRBJ2-1	.	TGTGCCACCAGTGAAAGAGCGGGGTACAATGAGCAGTTCTTC	CATSERAGYNEQFF
TRBV7-2	TRBD1	TRBJ1-2	few	TGTGCCAGCAGCCGCCGGACAGGGGACTATGGCTACACCTTC	CASSRRTGDYGYTF
TRBV5-4	TRBD2	TRBJ2-2	few	TGTGCCAGCAGCTGGGGGACCAGCGGGAGCCCCGGGGAGCTGTTTTTT	CASSWGTSGSPGELFF
TRBV20-1	.	TRBJ2-5	.	TGCAGTGCTAGAGATGCCTGGTACCAAGAGACCCAGTACTTC	CSARDAWYQETQYF
TRBV7-9	TRBD2	TRBJ2-1	.	TGTGCCAGCAGCTCCGGGACTAGCGGGAGGGGTGAGCAGTTCTTC	CASSSGTSGRGEQFF
TRBV28	TRBD1	TRBJ1-6	large	TGTGCCAGCAGTTCGGGACAGGTTTTGTCACCCCTCCACTTT	CASSSGQVLSPLHF
TRBV3-1	.	TRBJ1-6	few	TGTGCCAGCCGGGACTTGATGAGCTCCTATAATTCACCCCTCCACTTT	CASRDLMSSYNSPLHF
TRBV18	.	TRBJ2-7	.	TGTGCCAGCTCACTACGGCCAGGGACGACCTACGAGCAGTACTTC	CASSLRPGTTYEQYF
TRBV7-3	.	TRBJ2-1	.	TGTGCCAGCAGCCCTGGGGCGGGTAACAATGAGCAGTTCTTC	CASSPGAGNNEQFF
TRBV5-1	.	TRBJ1-3	.	TGCGCCAGCAGCTTGGAAGGGCGGGCGAGCTCTGGAAACATCATATATTTT	CASSLEGRASSGNIIYF
TRBV12-3/TRBV12-4	.	TRBJ1-5	medium-sized	TGTGCCAGCAGTTTTAGCAATCAGCCCCAGCATTTT	CASSFSNQPQHF
TRBV2	.	TRBJ2-7	medium-sized	TGTGCCAGCAGTGATGTGGGGAACTACGAGCAGTACTTC	CASSDVGNYEQYF
TRBV9	TRBD2	TRBJ2-1	few	TGTGCCAGCAGCGTTTCTAGCGGTTATTCCAATGAGCAGTTCTTC	CASSVSSGYSNEQFF
TRBV6-1	TRBD2	TRBJ2-7	medium-sized	TGTGCCAGCAGTGAAGAGCGGGGGCCGTACGAGCAGTACTTC	CASSEERGPYEQYF
TRBV28	TRBD2	TRBJ2-3	few	TGTGCCAGCAGTCCCCGGGGGGAGCGCACAGATACGCAGTATTTT	CASSPRGERTDTQYF
TRBV6-1	.	TRBJ1-1	.	TGTGCCAGCAGTGAAGTTTATGACAGGACGGAAGCTTTCTTT	CASSEVYDRTEAFF
TRBV7-9	TRBD1	TRBJ1-4	few	TGTGCCAGCAGCACCGGACAGGGCTTAGAAAAACTGTTTTTT	CASSTGQGLEKLFF
TRBV10-1	.	TRBJ2-3	medium-sized	TGCGCCAGCAGTAAGATAGCCTCTAGCACAGATACGCAGTATTTT	CASSKIASSTDTQYF
TRBV2	.	TRBJ2-2	few	TGTGCCAGCAGTGGGGGGAACACCGGGGAGCTGTTTTTT	CASSGGNTGELFF
TRBV2	.	TRBJ2-7	.	TGTGCCAGCAGTGCCGAAGGGACCGCGCGGGAGCAGTACTTC	CASSAEGTAREQYF
TRBV11-2	TRBD1	TRBJ1-2	once	TGTGACAGCACCGCAGACAGGGAGGCTAACTATGGCTACACCTTC	CDSTADREANYGYTF
TRBV6-1	TRBD1	TRBJ1-5	medium-sized	TGTGCCTCCCAGCCGACAGGGGGCAGACAGCCCCAGCATTTT	CASQPTGGRQPQHF
TRBV27	.	TRBJ2-2	.	TGTGCCAGCACTTATCCTCAGAACACCGGGGAGCTGTTTTTT	CASTYPQNTGELFF
TRBV5-5	TRBD2	TRBJ2-1	.	TGTGCCAGCAGCCCGTTGACACTAGCGGTCCAGTTCTTC	CASSPLTLAVQFF
TRBV30	.	TRBJ1-6	few	TGTGCCTGGAGGGGAACCAGGGACTCACCCCTCCACTTT	CAWRGTRDSPLHF
TRBV24-1	.	TRBJ2-3	few	TGTGCCACCAGTGATCCCCGGGACTGGACAGGCGGTACGCAGTATTTT	CATSDPRDWTGGTQYF
TRBV9	.	TRBJ2-3	once	TGTGCCAGCAGCGAGGAGGGCCGGGATACGCAGTATTTT	CASSEEGRDTQYF
TRBV7-3	TRBD1	TRBJ2-5	few	TGTGCCAGCAGCATACTTCCGGGACAGGGGGAGATCCAGTACTTC	CASSILPGQGEIQYF
TRBV6-2/TRBV6-3	.	TRBJ1-6	.	TGTGCCAGCAGTACTTCAGACAGGCCGGGGATTTCACCCCTCAACTTT	CASSTSDRPGISPLNF
TRBV28	.	TRBJ2-1	.	TGTGCCAGCACCCCCTCGGGGGCATTCTCCTACAATGAGCAGTTCTTC	CASTPSGAFSYNEQFF
TRBV6-1	TRBD2	TRBJ2-5	.	TGTGCCAGCAGCGACCCTAGCGGACAAGAGACCCAGTACTTC	CASSDPSGQETQYF
TRBV5-1	TRBD2	TRBJ2-3	.	TGCGCCAGCAGCCTGGGCGGGACTAGCGGGGACACAGATACGCAGTATTTT	CASSLGGTSGDTDTQYF
TRBV4-1	TRBD1	TRBJ2-4	.	TGCGCCAGCAGCCGCACCGACAGGGCGTCAAAAAACATTCAGTACTTC	CASSRTDRASKNIQYF